The rows below give T cell receptor beta chains drawn from one sample of a study of shared clonotypes between healthy human individuals. Sequencing was performed with immunoSEQ multiplex PCR; in TCRdb, only in-frame clones are kept and a portion is missing. In the table there are about 980,000 clones, about 80% of which are singletons. The sequenced sample was memory CD4+ T cells sorted from blood. Receptor source: a man between 18 and 35 years old in good health. The CDR3 runs from the conserved cysteine through the conserved F or W. Each record gives: D gene, J gene, V gene, clone size, CDR3 DNA, CDR3 protein. The D gene is left open where the match is weak. Not all rows give a size; the values are once, few, many and, for expanded clones, a class.

d_gene: .
j_gene: TRBJ2-7
v_gene: TRBV18
abundance: .
CDR3nt: TGTGCCAGCTCACCAAGGGAGGGGGGGATCGGCGAGCAGTACTTC
CDR3aa: CASSPREGGIGEQYF

d_gene: TRBD1
j_gene: TRBJ2-1
v_gene: TRBV11-3
abundance: many
CDR3nt: TGTGCCAGCAGCCTAGGACAGGGGGTCTACAATGAGCAGTTCTTC
CDR3aa: CASSLGQGVYNEQFF

d_gene: .
j_gene: TRBJ2-7
v_gene: TRBV18
abundance: once
CDR3nt: TGTGCCAGCTCACCTTCACTAGGGAGCACCTACGAGCAGTACTTC
CDR3aa: CASSPSLGSTYEQYF

d_gene: .
j_gene: TRBJ2-1
v_gene: TRBV28
abundance: .
CDR3nt: TGTGCCAGCACCGGATTCGTCCGGGGGGCCTCCTACAATGAGCAGTTCTTC
CDR3aa: CASTGFVRGASYNEQFF

d_gene: .
j_gene: TRBJ1-1
v_gene: TRBV11-1
abundance: few
CDR3nt: TGTGCCAGCAGCCCTCGGGCCCAGGTTAGGAACACTGAAGCTTTCTTT
CDR3aa: CASSPRAQVRNTEAFF

d_gene: .
j_gene: TRBJ1-3
v_gene: TRBV6-5
abundance: .
CDR3nt: TGTGCCAGCACCAATGGGAGGCCCGGAAACACCATATATTTT
CDR3aa: CASTNGRPGNTIYF

d_gene: TRBD2
j_gene: TRBJ2-2
v_gene: TRBV7-9
abundance: .
CDR3nt: TGTGCCAGCAACGGGAGGGACACCGGGGAGCTGTTTTTT
CDR3aa: CASNGRDTGELFF

d_gene: TRBD1
j_gene: TRBJ2-5
v_gene: TRBV6-1
abundance: many
CDR3nt: TGTGCCAGCAGTGATGACAGGGGGCGATCGGAGACCCAGTACTTC
CDR3aa: CASSDDRGRSETQYF

d_gene: .
j_gene: TRBJ2-5
v_gene: TRBV20-1
abundance: .
CDR3nt: TGCAGTGCTATAAGAGGAGAGACCCAGTACTTC
CDR3aa: CSAIRGETQYF

d_gene: .
j_gene: TRBJ2-3
v_gene: TRBV2
abundance: few
CDR3nt: TGTGCCAGCAGTGATAGCCTGCAACAAGAGTATTTT
CDR3aa: CASSDSLQQEYF

d_gene: .
j_gene: TRBJ2-1
v_gene: TRBV5-4
abundance: .
CDR3nt: TGTGCCAGCAGCCCCACAGCACAGAGCTCCTACAATGAGCAGTTCTTC
CDR3aa: CASSPTAQSSYNEQFF

d_gene: .
j_gene: TRBJ1-2
v_gene: TRBV9
abundance: few
CDR3nt: TGTGCCAGCAGCGCCCCCGGGAGCTATGGCTACACCTTC
CDR3aa: CASSAPGSYGYTF

d_gene: TRBD2
j_gene: TRBJ2-5
v_gene: TRBV5-1
abundance: .
CDR3nt: TGCGCCAGCAGCTCACCCGGCGGGGGGGAGACCCAGTACTTC
CDR3aa: CASSSPGGGETQYF

d_gene: TRBD1
j_gene: TRBJ1-3
v_gene: TRBV18
abundance: many
CDR3nt: TGTGCCAGCTCACCAGGGGGACAGATAAACACCATATATTTT
CDR3aa: CASSPGGQINTIYF

d_gene: .
j_gene: TRBJ1-1
v_gene: TRBV5-4
abundance: .
CDR3nt: TGTGCCAGCAGCCCTGACAGGATTACTGAAGCTTTCTTT
CDR3aa: CASSPDRITEAFF

d_gene: .
j_gene: TRBJ2-5
v_gene: TRBV6-5
abundance: .
CDR3nt: TGTGCCAGCAGCCGGTCAGGGCTCCCCCAAGAGACCCAGTACTTC
CDR3aa: CASSRSGLPQETQYF

d_gene: .
j_gene: TRBJ2-2
v_gene: TRBV6-5
abundance: .
CDR3nt: TGTGCCAGCAGCTCCCGCGGGACCGGGGAGCTGTTTTTT
CDR3aa: CASSSRGTGELFF

d_gene: .
j_gene: TRBJ1-2
v_gene: TRBV4-3
abundance: .
CDR3nt: TGCGCCAGCAGCCAAGACGTATCCTATGGCTACACCTTC
CDR3aa: CASSQDVSYGYTF

d_gene: TRBD2
j_gene: TRBJ2-5
v_gene: TRBV4-3
abundance: once
CDR3nt: TGCGCCAGCAGCTCCGCCCAGGCGGGGGGTCAAGAGACCCAGTACTTC
CDR3aa: CASSSAQAGGQETQYF

d_gene: .
j_gene: TRBJ2-3
v_gene: TRBV7-7
abundance: .
CDR3nt: TGTGCTAGCAGCTCCGGGGGCACAGATACGCAGTATTTT
CDR3aa: CASSSGGTDTQYF

d_gene: TRBD2
j_gene: TRBJ2-1
v_gene: TRBV2
abundance: few
CDR3nt: TGTGCCAGCACCCGGACTAGCGGGGGGCGGACGAACAATGAGCAGTTCTTC
CDR3aa: CASTRTSGGRTNNEQFF

d_gene: .
j_gene: TRBJ1-5
v_gene: TRBV18
abundance: .
CDR3nt: TGTGCCAGCTCACCACCGGGGTATAGCAATCAGCCCCAGCATTTT
CDR3aa: CASSPPGYSNQPQHF

d_gene: .
j_gene: TRBJ2-5
v_gene: TRBV25-1
abundance: .
CDR3nt: TGTGCCAGCAGTGAAGAGGGGTTGCTAGTACAGACCCAGTACTTC
CDR3aa: CASSEEGLLVQTQYF

d_gene: .
j_gene: TRBJ2-7
v_gene: TRBV7-6
abundance: .
CDR3nt: TGTGCCAGCAGCCTCGATCCGACGGGTCCGACGAAGTACGAGCAGTACTTC
CDR3aa: CASSLDPTGPTKYEQYF

d_gene: .
j_gene: TRBJ2-7
v_gene: TRBV21-1
abundance: .
CDR3nt: TGTGCCAGCAGCGGCCGGGACAGGGGGAGGACTAGCGGAGGGGACGAGCAGTACTTC
CDR3aa: CASSGRDRGRTSGGDEQYF

d_gene: .
j_gene: TRBJ2-7
v_gene: TRBV5-8
abundance: .
CDR3nt: TGTGCCAGCAGCTTGCGCTCCGAGCAGTACTTC
CDR3aa: CASSLRSEQYF